Below are 31 T cell receptor beta chains sequenced from a single sample in a study of shared T cell receptors in the human thymus. TCRdb's table, derived via immunoSEQ multiplex PCR, lists solely in-frame clones and lacks some. In the table there are over 450,000 clones, more than 75% of which are singletons. This sample was also put to use in a study of human thymus T cells.

The sequencing input was thymocytes. The receptors shown here come from a boy in the first two years of life with a congenital heart defect.

The chain employs TRBV5-6 and TRBJ2-7; TRBD2 is a possible D gene (6 bases). CDR3 length: 17 residues. Looked up from germline, CDR1 is SGHDT and CDR2 is YYEEEE. Trimming cost V 2 bases and J 1 base, with 19 bases left between them. The CDR3 loop is CASSFPPSQEGSYEQYF. CDR3 in DNA: TGTGCCAGCAGCTTTCCCCCCTCCCAGGAGGGGTCCTACGAGCAGTACTTC. Looking up the rest from reference TRBV5-6 and TRBJ2-7 gives the full variable domain: DAGVTQSPTHLIKTRGQQVTLRCSPKSGHDTVSWYQQALGQGPQFIFQYYEEEERQRGNFPDRFSGHQFPNYSSELNVNALLLGDSALYLCASSFPPSQEGSYEQYFGPGTRLTVT.

This clone was detected only a few times. V usage is TRBV10-1 and J usage is TRBJ2-7, with D tentatively TRBD1 (5 bases). The germline CDR1 and CDR2 sequences are WNHNN and SYGVQD (reference sequence). The CDR3 has 17 amino acids. Deletions cut 2 bases from V and 2 bases from J, with 19 bases between. The CDR3 protein is CASSEPTERGPPYEQYF. As DNA, the CDR3 is TGCGCCAGCAGTGAGCCCACGGAAAGGGGCCCACCCTACGAGCAGTACTTC.

This chain connects TRBV4-3 to TRBJ2-7; D not resolved. The V gene's germline CDR1 is LGHNA and CDR2 YSLEER. Trimming left V 3 bases short and J 2 bases short, with 8 bases between. There are 13 residues in the CDR3. The CDR3 region is CASSHGSPYEQYF. The CDR3 DNA is TGCGCCAGCAGCCACGGGTCCCCCTACGAGCAGTACTTC.

The rearrangement links TRBV4-3 to TRBJ2-3; TRBD1 is a possible D gene (7 bases). Germline V gene lookup returns CDR1 LGHNA and CDR2 YSLEER. This CDR3 region has 14 residues. The V end was cut by 6 bases, the J end by 4 bases, with 14 bases between. CDR3: CASRGGGAPDTQYF. CDR3 coding DNA: TGCGCCAGCAGAGGGGGCGGGGCCCCAGATACGCAGTATTTT.

The V call is TRBV15, the J call TRBJ2-1, with TRBD2 identical over 8 bases. The CDR3 runs 17 residues. Unmatched junction bases numbered 14, after V lost 5 bases and J lost 5 bases. Germline V gives CDR1 LNHNV, CDR2 YYDKDF (reference sequence). The DNA for the CDR3 is TGTGCCACCAGCCGCCTTCACATGGCGGGAGGCCACAATGAGCAGTTCTTC. Translation: CATSRLHMAGGHNEQFF.

The rearrangement joins TRBV27 to TRBJ1-1, with TRBD1 matching over 9 bases. The CDR3 length is 15 residues. From germline, CDR1 is MNHEY and CDR2 SMNVEV (reference sequence). Trimming at V came to 5 bases and at J to 5 bases, leaving 9 bases not matched to a gene. DNA of the CDR3: TGTGCCAGCAGTGGCGCAACAGGGGGCTGGACTGAAGCTTTCTTT. Encoded protein: CASSGATGGWTEAFF.

This clone came up a few times. In DNA form, the CDR3 reads TGCGCCAGCAGCCCCCTTAACCGGGACTCTGGAAACACCATATATTTT. It specifies CASSPLNRDSGNTIYF. The chain has TRBV5-1 and TRBJ1-3; the D is unclear. The V end was cut by 4 bases, the J end by 0 bases, with 14 bases between. CDR3 length: 16 residues. Germline V gene sequence: CDR1 SGHRS, CDR2 YFSETQ.

The genes are TRBV11-3 and TRBJ2-7; 7 bases map to TRBD2. V lost 4 bases and J lost 3; bases outside the gene matches: 6. This CDR3 is 14 amino acids long. Germline-derived CDR1 and CDR2 are SGHNT and YENEEA. CDR3 coding DNA: TGTGCCAGCAGCTCCCAGGCTAGCGGCTACGAGCAGTACTTC. Its translation is CASSSQASGYEQYF.

The chain joins TRBV19 to TRBJ2-5; 9 nucleotides line up with TRBD2. The CDR3 extends over 15 amino acids. Unmatched junction bases numbered 8, after V lost 4 bases and J lost 5 bases. Germline V CDR1 and CDR2: LNHDA, SQIVND (reference sequence). The CDR3, as DNA: TGTGCCAGTAGTACCCGTAGCGGGAGCCACGAGACCCAGTACTTC. Protein product: CASSTRSGSHETQYF.

The chain couples TRBV7-9 to TRBJ1-4, with D uncertain. The CDR3 is 15 residues long. V lost 0 bases, J lost 8 bases, and 13 bases lay in between. The germline gives CDR1 SEHNR, CDR2 FQNEAQ (reference sequence). CDR3: CASSLAGYPGEKLFF. The CDR3 DNA is TGTGCCAGCAGCTTAGCGGGGTACCCGGGGGAAAAACTGTTTTTT.

V usage is TRBV25-1 and J usage is TRBJ1-3; TRBD1 might be the D (6 bases). The V end lost 1 base, the J end lost 3 bases, and 10 bases lay between the germline ends. Germline V CDR1 and CDR2: MGHDK, SYGVNS. CDR3 size: 15 residues. In nucleotides, the CDR3 is TGTGCCAGCAGTGAATGCATACAGGGTGGAAACACCATATATTTT. Amino acids: CASSECIQGGNTIYF.

The rearrangement uses TRBV28 and TRBJ1-2; D ambiguous. CDR3 size: 12 residues. Trimming pared 6 bases from V and 7 bases from J, leaving 12 bases between. The germline CDR1 and CDR2 sequences are MDHEN and SYDVKM. In DNA form, the CDR3 reads TGTGCCAGCAGGCCAGAGGGAATTGGCTACACCTTC. This sequence encodes CASRPEGIGYTF.

This clone was seen once. The rearrangement uses TRBV10-1 and TRBJ2-3; possible D gene TRBD1, 5 bases. Germline V gene sequence: CDR1 WNHNN, CDR2 SYGVQD (reference sequence). V was pared by 3 bases and J by 0 bases, with 19 bases between. This CDR3 is 18 amino acids long. As DNA, the CDR3 is TGCGCCAGCAGTGAATACAGGAGAACCTACCCTAGCACAGATACGCAGTATTTT. It codes for CASSEYRRTYPSTDTQYF.

This chain connects TRBV29-1 to TRBJ1-2, with D maybe TRBD1 (5 bases). CDR3 length: 11 residues. Trimming left V 4 bases short and J 8 bases short, with 11 bases between. Germline V gene data show CDR1 as SQVTM and CDR2 as ANQGSEA. CDR3 protein: CSVGGIWGYTF. Written as DNA, the CDR3 is TGCAGCGTTGGGGGCATCTGGGGCTACACCTTC.

J is TRBJ2-7 and V is TRBV27, with a weak D call TRBD1 (5 bases). With 4 bases removed from V and 3 bases from J, the gap between germline ends came to 16 bases. Germline lookup yields CDR1 MNHEY and CDR2 SMNVEV (reference sequence). CDR3 length: 15 amino acids. CDR3 amino acids: CASSSNPGHVYEQYF. CDR3 coding DNA: TGTGCCAGCAGTTCAAACCCTGGACATGTCTACGAGCAGTACTTC.

This chain uses TRBV4-2 with TRBJ1-1; no clear D gene. CDR1 LGHNA and CDR2 YNFKEQ come from the germline V gene. This CDR3 region has 14 residues. Trimming stripped 6 bases from V and 2 bases from J, with 13 bases between. The CDR3 is CASRTIRGNTEAFF. The CDR3 coding sequence is TGTGCCAGCAGGACCATCCGGGGAAACACTGAAGCTTTCTTT.

The chain recombines TRBV7-3 with TRBJ2-2; maybe TRBD2 (5 bases). The CDR3 is 17 amino acids. The germline V gene has CDR1 SGHTA and CDR2 FQGTGA. The V and J ends lost 5 bases and 0 bases respectively, with 16 bases between them. The CDR3 spells CASSERRRTSNTGELFF. CDR3 DNA: TGTGCCAGCAGCGAAAGACGGCGGACTTCGAACACCGGGGAGCTGTTTTTT.

V and J are TRBV5-6 and TRBJ2-7, with D perhaps matching TRBD2 (6 bases). The length of the CDR3 is 15 residues. Germline CDR1 SGHDT, CDR2 YYEEEE. V shed 0 bases and J shed 3 bases, with 13 bases lying between them. The CDR3 loop is CASSLEVADNYEQYF. CDR3 coding DNA: TGTGCCAGCAGCTTGGAGGTAGCGGATAACTACGAGCAGTACTTC. Using reference TRBV5-6 and TRBJ2-7 for the parts outside the CDR3, the full variable domain is DAGVTQSPTHLIKTRGQQVTLRCSPKSGHDTVSWYQQALGQGPQFIFQYYEEEERQRGNFPDRFSGHQFPNYSSELNVNALLLGDSALYLCASSLEVADNYEQYFGPGTRLTVT.

The V call is TRBV27, the J call TRBJ2-3; 13 bases agree with TRBD2. Germline CDR1 MNHEY, CDR2 SMNVEV (reference sequence). The CDR3 spans 17 residues. V was pared by 2 bases and J by 2 bases, with 4 bases of the junction left unmatched. The CDR3 sequence is CASSLRTSGGHTDTQYF. The DNA for the CDR3 is TGTGCCAGCAGTTTACGGACTAGCGGGGGACACACAGATACGCAGTATTTT.

V gene TRBV5-6 combines with J gene TRBJ2-7; the match to TRBD2 covers 8 bases. CDR3 length: 15 residues. With V trimmed by 2 bases and J by 2 bases, 6 bases remained unmatched. CDR1 and CDR2 from the germline V gene are SGHDT and YYEEEE. This chain's CDR3 is CASSFFAGGPYEQYF. The CDR3 DNA reads TGTGCCAGCAGCTTTTTTGCGGGAGGCCCCTACGAGCAGTACTTC.

The gene calls are TRBV4-1 and TRBJ1-3; 8 nucleotides align to TRBD1. The CDR3 length is 17 residues. CDR1 and CDR2 (germline): MGHRA, YSYEKL. V shed 0 bases and J 3 bases; nucleotides not matched to a gene: 7. The CDR3 DNA follows: TGCGCCAGCAGCCAAGATCCTAGCAGGGGGCTTGGAAACACCATATATTTT. Translation: CASSQDPSRGLGNTIYF.

This clone was seen a handful of times. V and J are TRBV5-6 and TRBJ2-1; 7 nucleotides agree with TRBD1. Trimming removed 0 bases from V and 5 bases from J; junction bases left unmatched: 2. The CDR3 runs 14 residues. Germline-derived CDR1 and CDR2 are SGHDT and YYEEEE. CDR3 nucleotides: TGTGCCAGCAGCTTGGGTGACAGGGACAATGAGCAGTTCTTC. Protein sequence: CASSLGDRDNEQFF.

This rearrangement joins TRBV6-4 to TRBJ2-1; D unresolved. Germline V CDR1 and CDR2: MRHNA, SNTAGT. The length of the CDR3 is 13 residues. Deletions cut 9 bases from V and 8 bases from J, with 17 bases between. The CDR3 DNA follows: TGTGCCAGTAGTTCTCATCCTAGTGATGAGCAGTTCTTC. This codes for CASSSHPSDEQFF.

The CDR3 loop reads CASSPPESYEQYF. The CDR3 DNA sequence: TGTGCCAGCAGCCCCCCCGAGTCCTACGAGCAGTACTTC. The chain uses TRBV9 and TRBJ2-7; D remains ambiguous. V lost 4 bases and J 1 base, leaving 9 bases between the germline ends. CDR3 length: 13 residues. CDR1 and CDR2 from the germline V gene are SGDLS and YYNGEE. The variable domain in full, with the rest retrieved from reference TRBV9 and TRBJ2-7, is DSGVTQTPKHLITATGQRVTLRCSPRSGDLSVYWYQQSLDQGLQFLIQYYNGEERAKGNILERFSAQQFPDLHSELNLSSLELGDSALYFCASSPPESYEQYFGPGTRLTVT.

J is TRBJ2-1 and V is TRBV15; no definite D call. There are 15 residues in the CDR3. Germline-derived CDR1 and CDR2 are LNHNV and YYDKDF (reference sequence). V was cut by 8 bases and J by 6 bases, with 20 bases left in between. The CDR3 DNA reads TGTGCCACCTCAGATGTGGGCAATTATGGCAATGAGCAGTTCTTC. As protein: CATSDVGNYGNEQFF.

The V call is TRBV5-1, the J call TRBJ2-7, with TRBD2 matching 10 bases. CDR1 SGHRS and CDR2 YFSETQ come from the germline V gene. The CDR3 is made up of 16 amino acids. V lost 4 bases, J lost 0 bases, and 7 bases stayed unmatched. The CDR3 nucleotides read TGCGCCAGCAGCCCTGGACTAGCGGTTATCTCCTACGAGCAGTACTTC. This sequence encodes CASSPGLAVISYEQYF.

This clone was found a few times. The rearrangement links TRBV5-6 to TRBJ1-3, with D perhaps matching TRBD1 (5 bases). Germline CDR1 is SGHDT and CDR2 is YYEEEE. V lost 4 bases and J 8 bases, leaving 19 bases between the germline ends. There are 15 residues in the CDR3. CDR3 loop: CASSHSGGEVDTIYF. CDR3 bases: TGTGCCAGCAGCCACTCCGGGGGAGAAGTAGACACCATATATTTT.

J is TRBJ2-7 and V is TRBV4-3, with TRBD1 matching 10 bases. The germline gives CDR1 LGHNA, CDR2 YSLEER. The CDR3 is made up of 20 amino acids. Trimming took 0 bases from V and 2 from J; bases not matched to a gene: 16. Here the CDR3 DNA reads TGCGCCAGCAGCCAAGATTCGGGACAGGGGTCGAGGCGGGGACCCTACGAGCAGTACTTC. This codes for CASSQDSGQGSRRGPYEQYF.

The chain carries TRBV30 and TRBJ2-1; 10 bases fit TRBD2. V lost 5 bases to trimming and J lost 7 bases; unmatched junction nucleotides: 23. The CDR3 is made up of 19 amino acids. Germline-derived CDR1 and CDR2 are GTSNPN and SVGIG (reference sequence). CDR3 in amino acids: CAWAGSSTTSGPPVNEQFF. The CDR3 DNA is TGTGCCTGGGCCGGCTCGAGTACGACTAGCGGGCCGCCGGTGAATGAGCAGTTCTTC.

The chain uses TRBV7-9 and TRBJ2-1; 10 bases map to TRBD2. The CDR3 length is 16 residues. CDR1 and CDR2 from the germline V gene are SEHNR and FQNEAQ (reference sequence). With V trimmed by 4 bases and J by 4 bases, 7 bases remained unmatched. CDR3 residues: CASSSLTSGPYNEQFF. As DNA, the CDR3 is TGTGCCAGCAGCTCCTTGACTAGCGGGCCTTACAATGAGCAGTTCTTC.

The chain carries TRBV1 and TRBJ2-1; the table gives TRBD2 as D, unverified against the DNA. TRBV1 is annotated as a pseudogene. This CDR3 comprises 19 residues. CDR3 DNA: TGCACCAGCAGGGGGACTAGCGGGAGGGTCGGGAGCTCCTACAATGAGCAGTTCTTC. Protein sequence: CTSRGTSGRVGSSYNEQFF.